This note documents a single T cell receptor (beta chain) sequence. Read sequence stops 3 residues before the CDR3 end, and the germline J gene provides the missing end. The data are from a study of T cells in women clearing cervical HPV infection. The CDR3 has 15 residues. J was trimmed by 4 bases and V by 2 bases; bases with no gene match: 7. Germline V CDR1 and CDR2: SGHRS, YFSETQ. Profiled with immunoSEQ multiplex PCR; TCRdb holds only in-frame clones, not every one. This sample's clone table lists roughly 30,000 clones. Sequenced sample: blood buffy coat. The V call is TRBV5-1, the J call TRBJ2-7; 9 nucleotides align to TRBD1. This TCR derives from a woman aged 18-69 years with a cervical HPV16 infection that either progressed to CIN3+ or cleared (not recorded which). CDR3: CASSLLPGQGYEQYF. The sequenced CDR3 bases are TGCGCCAGCAGCTTACTCCCGGGACAGGGTTACGAG.